The sequence of this T cell receptor (beta chain) was determined in a study of cytomegalovirus exposure and HLA in healthy donors. 13 Jbeta primers and 60 Vbeta primers were used for the PCR. Profiling relied on immunoSEQ multiplex PCR, and the TCRdb table lists in-frame clones only, not all of them. The sample holds about 170,000 clones, more than 70% seen once. The V and J ends lost 4 bases and 8 bases respectively, with 9 bases between them. There are 12 residues in the CDR3. Germline-derived CDR1 and CDR2 are SGDLS and YYNGEE. This TCR derives from a girl aged 5-17 years in good health and CMV-seronegative. V gene TRBV9 combines with J gene TRBJ1-4; D ambiguous. The sequenced material came from PBMCs. CDR3 region: CASSPGEEKLFF. In nucleotides, the CDR3 is TGTGCCAGCAGCCCTGGGGAGGAAAAACTGTTTTTT.